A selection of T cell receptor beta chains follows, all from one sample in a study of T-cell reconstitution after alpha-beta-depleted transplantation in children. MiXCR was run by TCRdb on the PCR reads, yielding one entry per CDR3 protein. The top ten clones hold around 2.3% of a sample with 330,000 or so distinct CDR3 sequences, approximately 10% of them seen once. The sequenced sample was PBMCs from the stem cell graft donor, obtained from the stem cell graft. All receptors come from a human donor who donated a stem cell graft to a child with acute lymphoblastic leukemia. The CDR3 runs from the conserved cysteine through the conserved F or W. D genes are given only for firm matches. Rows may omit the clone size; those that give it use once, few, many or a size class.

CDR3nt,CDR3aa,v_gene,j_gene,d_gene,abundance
TGTGCCAGCAGCTCGGACAGTGCAGAGCAGTACTTC,CASSSDSAEQYF,TRBV12-3/TRBV12-4,TRBJ2-7,-,-
TGTGCCAGCAGAGCTGGTCGAGGGGGCAATCAGCCCCAGCATTTT,CASRAGRGGNQPQHF,TRBV21-1,TRBJ1-5,-,-
TGTGCCAGTAGCCCGGGACATATTAGATACACTGAAGCTTTCTTT,CASSPGHIRYTEAFF,TRBV19,TRBJ1-1,-,few
TGTGCCAGCAGTGAAGGGAGACAGGGACTCTACAATGAGCAGTTCTTC,CASSEGRQGLYNEQFF,TRBV2,TRBJ2-1,-,few
TGTGCCAGCAGCTTAGTCGGGACGCAAAGGGCGAACACTGAAGCTTTCTTT,CASSLVGTQRANTEAFF,TRBV7-2,TRBJ1-1,-,-
TGTGCCAGCAGCTATGACAGGGTACAAGAGACCCAGTACTTC,CASSYDRVQETQYF,TRBV12-3/TRBV12-4,TRBJ2-5,TRBD1,few
TGCAGTGCTAAGGCGTCGGGGGCTAGCCTCTACGAGCAGTACTTC,CSAKASGASLYEQYF,TRBV20-1,TRBJ2-7,-,many
TGTGCCAGCTCGGGACTAGCGGGAAATATGAATGAGCAGTTCTTC,CASSGLAGNMNEQFF,TRBV18,TRBJ2-1,TRBD2,few
TGCAGTGCTAGTTCCGCTAGCGGGAGGTCTTACAATGAGCAGTTCTTC,CSASSASGRSYNEQFF,TRBV20-1,TRBJ2-1,TRBD2,few
TGTGCCAGCAGTCAGGGGGCGGGCGCCGGGGAGCTGTTTTTT,CASSQGAGAGELFF,TRBV12-3/TRBV12-4,TRBJ2-2,TRBD1,-
TGCAGTGCGGCGGGACTAGCGGGATCTCACAATGAGCAGTTCTTC,CSAAGLAGSHNEQFF,TRBV20-1,TRBJ2-1,TRBD2,-
TGTGCCAGCAGCTCAAAAAGCGGGAGCGCAGATACGCAGTATTTT,CASSSKSGSADTQYF,TRBV7-9,TRBJ2-3,TRBD2,once
TGTGCCAGCAGCTTGGACCTAAATCAGCCCCAGCATTTT,CASSLDLNQPQHF,TRBV5-5,TRBJ1-5,-,few
TGCAGCGTTGAAACTGTCGGACTAGCGGGATCGGATACGCAGTATTTT,CSVETVGLAGSDTQYF,TRBV29-1,TRBJ2-3,TRBD2,many
TGTGCCAGCAGCTTAGGCGGGAGGGGGGGCGAGCAGTACTTC,CASSLGGRGGEQYF,TRBV7-9,TRBJ2-7,TRBD2,many
TGCGCCAGCAGCTCGGCAAAGGACAGGGGCAGCTACGAGCAGTACTTC,CASSSAKDRGSYEQYF,TRBV5-1,TRBJ2-7,TRBD1,few
TGTGCCAGCAGTCCCGACAGGGACGAGCAGTACTTC,CASSPDRDEQYF,TRBV12-3/TRBV12-4,TRBJ2-7,TRBD1,many